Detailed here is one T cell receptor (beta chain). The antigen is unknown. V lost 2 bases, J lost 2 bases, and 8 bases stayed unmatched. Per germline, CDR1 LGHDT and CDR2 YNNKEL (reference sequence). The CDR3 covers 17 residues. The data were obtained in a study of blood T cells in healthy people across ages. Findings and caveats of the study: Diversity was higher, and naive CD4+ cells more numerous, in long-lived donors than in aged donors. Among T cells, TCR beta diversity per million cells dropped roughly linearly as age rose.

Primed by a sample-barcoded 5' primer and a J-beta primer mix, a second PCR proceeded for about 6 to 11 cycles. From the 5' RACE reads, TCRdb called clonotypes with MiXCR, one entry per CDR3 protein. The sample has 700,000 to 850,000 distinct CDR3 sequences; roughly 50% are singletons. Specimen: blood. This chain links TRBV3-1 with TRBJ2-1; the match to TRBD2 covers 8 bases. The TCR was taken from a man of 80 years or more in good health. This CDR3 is CASSQRQLAATYNEQFF. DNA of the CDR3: TGTGCCAGCAGCCAAAGGCAACTAGCGGCCACCTACAATGAGCAGTTCTTC.